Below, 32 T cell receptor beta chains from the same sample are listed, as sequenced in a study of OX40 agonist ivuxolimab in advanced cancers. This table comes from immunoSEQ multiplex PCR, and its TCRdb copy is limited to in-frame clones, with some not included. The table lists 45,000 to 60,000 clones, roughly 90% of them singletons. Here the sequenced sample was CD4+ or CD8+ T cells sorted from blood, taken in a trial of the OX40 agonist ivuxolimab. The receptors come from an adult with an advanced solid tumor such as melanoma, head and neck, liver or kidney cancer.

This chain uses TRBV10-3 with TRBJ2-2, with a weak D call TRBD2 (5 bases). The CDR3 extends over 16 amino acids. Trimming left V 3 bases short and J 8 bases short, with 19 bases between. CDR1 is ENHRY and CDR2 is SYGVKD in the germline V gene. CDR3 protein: CAISDRTGWGSGELFF. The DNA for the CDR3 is TGTGCCATCAGTGACCGGACGGGGTGGGGTTCAGGGGAGCTGTTTTTT.

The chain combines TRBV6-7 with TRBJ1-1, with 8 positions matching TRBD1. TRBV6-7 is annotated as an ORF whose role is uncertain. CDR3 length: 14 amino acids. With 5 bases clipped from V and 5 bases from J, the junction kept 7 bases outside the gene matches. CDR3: CASSEQGAQTEAFF. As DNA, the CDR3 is TGTGCCAGCAGTGAGCAGGGGGCACAGACTGAAGCTTTCTTT.

The CDR3 reads CASSLRQDQPQHF. The CDR3 DNA reads TGTGCCAGCAGCTTACGGCAGGATCAGCCCCAGCATTTT. The chain couples TRBV7-9 to TRBJ1-5, with D hard to call. Germline CDR1 and CDR2: SEHNR and FQNEAQ (reference sequence). This CDR3 has 13 amino acids. The V gene lost 2 bases and the J gene lost 5 bases, with 7 bases spanning the gap.

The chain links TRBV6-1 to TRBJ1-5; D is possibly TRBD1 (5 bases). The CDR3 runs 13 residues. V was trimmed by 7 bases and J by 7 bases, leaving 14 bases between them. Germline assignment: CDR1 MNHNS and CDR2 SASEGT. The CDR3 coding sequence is TGTGCCAGCAATCCCCAGGGTGGCCAGCCCCAGCATTTT. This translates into CASNPQGGQPQHF.

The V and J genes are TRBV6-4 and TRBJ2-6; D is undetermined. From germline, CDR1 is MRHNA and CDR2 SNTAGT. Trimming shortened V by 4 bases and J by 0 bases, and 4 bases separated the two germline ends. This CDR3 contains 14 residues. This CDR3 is CASSGDSGANVLTF. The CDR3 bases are TGTGCCAGCAGTGGTGACTCTGGGGCCAACGTCCTGACTTTC.

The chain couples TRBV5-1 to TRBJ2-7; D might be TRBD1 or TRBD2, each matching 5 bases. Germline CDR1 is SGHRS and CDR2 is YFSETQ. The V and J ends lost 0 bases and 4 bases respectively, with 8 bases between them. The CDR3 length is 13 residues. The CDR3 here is CASSLGDVYEQYF. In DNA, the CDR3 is TGCGCCAGCAGCTTGGGGGACGTTTACGAGCAGTACTTC.

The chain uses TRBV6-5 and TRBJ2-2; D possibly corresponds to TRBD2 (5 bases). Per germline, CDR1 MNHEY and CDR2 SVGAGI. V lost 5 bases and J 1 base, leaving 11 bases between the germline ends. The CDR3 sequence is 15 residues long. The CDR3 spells CASSPGGGNTGELFF. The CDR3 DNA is TGTGCCAGCAGTCCAGGAGGAGGGAACACCGGGGAGCTGTTTTTT.

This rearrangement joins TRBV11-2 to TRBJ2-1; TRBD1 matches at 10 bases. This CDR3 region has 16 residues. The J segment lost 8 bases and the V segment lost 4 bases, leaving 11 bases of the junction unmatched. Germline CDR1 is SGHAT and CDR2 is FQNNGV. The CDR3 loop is CASSSNSGQGLYEQFF. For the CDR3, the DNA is TGTGCCAGCAGCTCCAACTCGGGACAGGGGTTGTATGAGCAGTTCTTC.

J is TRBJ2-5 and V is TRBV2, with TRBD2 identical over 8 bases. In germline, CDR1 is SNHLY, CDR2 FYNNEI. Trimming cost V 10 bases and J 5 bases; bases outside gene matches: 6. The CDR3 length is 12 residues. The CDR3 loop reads CATRGAGETQYF. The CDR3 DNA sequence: TGTGCCACGCGGGGGGCCGGGGAGACCCAGTACTTC.

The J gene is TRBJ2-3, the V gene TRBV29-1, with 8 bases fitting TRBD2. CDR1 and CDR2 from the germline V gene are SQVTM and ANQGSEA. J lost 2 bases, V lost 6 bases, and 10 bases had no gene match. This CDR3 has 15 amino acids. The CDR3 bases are TGCAGCGTGGCCCCCTTTAGCGGGACCACAGATACGCAGTATTTT. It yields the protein CSVAPFSGTTDTQYF.

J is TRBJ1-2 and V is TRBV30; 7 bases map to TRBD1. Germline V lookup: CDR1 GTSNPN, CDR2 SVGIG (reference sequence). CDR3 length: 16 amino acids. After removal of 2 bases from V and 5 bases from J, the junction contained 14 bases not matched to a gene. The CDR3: CAWSRKGTETLYGYTF. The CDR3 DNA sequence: TGTGCCTGGAGTCGTAAAGGGACAGAGACACTATATGGCTACACCTTC.

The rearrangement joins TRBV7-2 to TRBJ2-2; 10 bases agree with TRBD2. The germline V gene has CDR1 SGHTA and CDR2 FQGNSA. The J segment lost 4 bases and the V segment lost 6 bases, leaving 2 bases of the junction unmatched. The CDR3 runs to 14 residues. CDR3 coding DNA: TGTGCCAGCAGGAGCGGGGGGGTCACCGGGGAGCTGTTTTTT. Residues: CASRSGGVTGELFF.

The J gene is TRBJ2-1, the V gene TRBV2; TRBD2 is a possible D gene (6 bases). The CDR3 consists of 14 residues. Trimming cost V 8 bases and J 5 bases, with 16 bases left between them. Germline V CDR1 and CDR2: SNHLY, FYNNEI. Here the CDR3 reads CASGRSGPDNEQFF. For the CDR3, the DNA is TGTGCCAGCGGGCGGAGCGGGCCGGACAATGAGCAGTTCTTC.

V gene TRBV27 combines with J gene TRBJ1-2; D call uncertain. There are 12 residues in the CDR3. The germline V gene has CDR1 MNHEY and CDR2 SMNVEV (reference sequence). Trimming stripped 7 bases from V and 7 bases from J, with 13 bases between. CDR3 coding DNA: TGTGCCAGCACCCCGGTGGGGTTTGGCTACACCTTC. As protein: CASTPVGFGYTF.

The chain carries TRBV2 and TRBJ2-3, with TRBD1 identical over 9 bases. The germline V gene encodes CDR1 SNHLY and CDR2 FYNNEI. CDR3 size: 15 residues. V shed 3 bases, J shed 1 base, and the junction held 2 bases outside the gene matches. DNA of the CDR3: TGTGCCAGCAGTGAGGGGGACAGGGGCACAGATACGCAGTATTTT. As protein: CASSEGDRGTDTQYF. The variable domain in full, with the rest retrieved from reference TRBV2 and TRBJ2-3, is EPEVTQTPSHQVTQMGQEVILRCVPISNHLYFYWYRQILGQKVEFLVSFYNNEISEKSEIFDDQFSVERPDGSNFTLKIRSTKLEDSAMYFCASSEGDRGTDTQYFGPGTRLTVL.

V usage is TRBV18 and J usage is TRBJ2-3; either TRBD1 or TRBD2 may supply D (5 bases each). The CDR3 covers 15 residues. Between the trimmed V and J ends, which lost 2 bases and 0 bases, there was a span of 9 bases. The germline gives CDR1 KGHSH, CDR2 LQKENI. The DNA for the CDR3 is TGTGCCAGCTCACCAGGGGGTACAAGCACAGATACGCAGTATTTT. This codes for CASSPGGTSTDTQYF.

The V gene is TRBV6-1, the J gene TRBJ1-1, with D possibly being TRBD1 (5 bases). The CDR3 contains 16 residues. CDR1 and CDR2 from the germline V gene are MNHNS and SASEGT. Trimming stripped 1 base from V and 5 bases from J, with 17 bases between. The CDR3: CASSEGGLVGRTEAFF. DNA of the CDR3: TGTGCCAGCAGTGAAGGGGGTTTGGTGGGGCGTACTGAAGCTTTCTTT.

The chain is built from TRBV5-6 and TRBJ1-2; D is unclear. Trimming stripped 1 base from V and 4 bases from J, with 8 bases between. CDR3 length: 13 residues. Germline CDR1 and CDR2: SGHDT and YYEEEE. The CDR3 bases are TGTGCCAGCAGCTTGCGGGCTGGCTATGGCTACACCTTC. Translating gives CASSLRAGYGYTF.

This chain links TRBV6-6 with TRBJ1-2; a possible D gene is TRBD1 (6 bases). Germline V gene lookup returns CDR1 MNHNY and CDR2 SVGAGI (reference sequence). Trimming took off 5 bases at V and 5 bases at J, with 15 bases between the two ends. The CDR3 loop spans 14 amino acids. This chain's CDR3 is CASSQRTAEYGYTF. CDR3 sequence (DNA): TGTGCCAGCAGTCAGAGGACAGCGGAATATGGCTACACCTTC.

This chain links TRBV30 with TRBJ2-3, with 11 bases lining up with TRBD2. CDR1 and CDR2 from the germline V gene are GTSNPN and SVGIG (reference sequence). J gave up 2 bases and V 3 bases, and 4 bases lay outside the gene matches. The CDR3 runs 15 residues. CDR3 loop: CAWSAGLAATDTQYF. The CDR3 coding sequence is TGTGCCTGGAGCGCGGGACTAGCGGCCACAGATACGCAGTATTTT.

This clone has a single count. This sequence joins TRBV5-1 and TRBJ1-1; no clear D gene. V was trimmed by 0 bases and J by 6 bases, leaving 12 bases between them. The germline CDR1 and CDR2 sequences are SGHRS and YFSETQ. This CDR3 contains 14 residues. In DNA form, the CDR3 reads TGCGCCAGCAGCTTGGCCTCGGGCACCCCTGAAGCTTTCTTT. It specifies CASSLASGTPEAFF.

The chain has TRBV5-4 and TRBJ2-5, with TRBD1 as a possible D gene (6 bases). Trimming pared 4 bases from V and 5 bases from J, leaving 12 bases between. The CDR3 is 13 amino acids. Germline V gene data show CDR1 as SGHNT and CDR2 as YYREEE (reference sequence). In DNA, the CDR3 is TGTGCCAGCAGCCGGGCAGGGGATGAGACCCAGTACTTC. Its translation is CASSRAGDETQYF.

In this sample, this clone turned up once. The CDR3 DNA sequence: TGTGCCAGCAGCCGCGCAGGGGACCTAACTGAAGCTTTCTTT. Protein sequence: CASSRAGDLTEAFF. J is TRBJ1-1 and V is TRBV25-1, with a possible D match to TRBD1 (6 bases). The CDR3 covers 14 residues. With 6 bases removed from V and 5 bases from J, the gap between germline ends came to 16 bases. Germline CDR1 and CDR2: MGHDK and SYGVNS.

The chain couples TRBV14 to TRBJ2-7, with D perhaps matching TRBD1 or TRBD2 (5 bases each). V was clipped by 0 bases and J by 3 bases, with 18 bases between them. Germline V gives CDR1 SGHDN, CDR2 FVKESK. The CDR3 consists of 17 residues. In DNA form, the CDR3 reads TGTGCCAGCAGCCAAGAGAAGAGGGCAGGGACCCACTACGAGCAGTACTTC. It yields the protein CASSQEKRAGTHYEQYF.

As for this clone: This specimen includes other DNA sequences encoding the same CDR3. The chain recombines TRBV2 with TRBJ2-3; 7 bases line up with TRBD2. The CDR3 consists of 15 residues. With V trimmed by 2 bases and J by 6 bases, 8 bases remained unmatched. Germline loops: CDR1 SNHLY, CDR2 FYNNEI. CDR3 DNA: TGTGCCAGCAGTGAACGTTCCTTGCGGGGGGATACGCAGTATTTT. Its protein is CASSERSLRGDTQYF.

The CDR3 DNA follows: TGTGCCAGCAGTGAATTTTCAGGGTCGGACTATGGCTACACCTTC. Translated, it gives CASSEFSGSDYGYTF. The V gene is TRBV6-1, the J gene TRBJ1-2, with D maybe TRBD1 (5 bases). Germline V gives CDR1 MNHNS, CDR2 SASEGT. The CDR3 is 15 residues long. V was pared by 2 bases and J by 3 bases, with 13 bases between.

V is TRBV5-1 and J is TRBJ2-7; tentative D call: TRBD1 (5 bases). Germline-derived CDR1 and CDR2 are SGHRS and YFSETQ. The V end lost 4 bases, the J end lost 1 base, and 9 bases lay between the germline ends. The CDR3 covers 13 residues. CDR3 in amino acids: CASSKPGSYEQYF. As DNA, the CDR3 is TGCGCCAGCAGCAAACCAGGGTCCTACGAGCAGTACTTC. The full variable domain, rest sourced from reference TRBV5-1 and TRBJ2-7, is KAGVTQTPRYLIKTRGQQVTLSCSPISGHRSVSWYQQTPGQGLQFLFEYFSETQRNKGNFPGRFSGRQFSNSRSEMNVSTLELGDSALYLCASSKPGSYEQYFGPGTRLTVT.

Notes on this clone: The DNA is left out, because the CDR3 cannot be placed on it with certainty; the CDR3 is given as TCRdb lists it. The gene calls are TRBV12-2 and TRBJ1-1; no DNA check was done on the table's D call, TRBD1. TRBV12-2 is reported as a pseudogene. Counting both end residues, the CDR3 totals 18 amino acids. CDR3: CASRLGVGLGARDTEAFF.

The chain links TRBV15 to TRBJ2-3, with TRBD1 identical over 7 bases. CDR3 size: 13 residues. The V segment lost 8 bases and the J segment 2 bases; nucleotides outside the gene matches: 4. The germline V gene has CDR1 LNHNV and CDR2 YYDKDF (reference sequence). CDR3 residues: CATQDRHTDTQYF. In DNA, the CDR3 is TGTGCCACCCAGGACAGGCACACAGATACGCAGTATTTT.

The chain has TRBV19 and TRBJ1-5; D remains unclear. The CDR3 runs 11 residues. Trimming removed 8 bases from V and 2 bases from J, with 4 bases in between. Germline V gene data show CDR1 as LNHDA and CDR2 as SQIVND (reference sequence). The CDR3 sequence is CASGGNQPQHF. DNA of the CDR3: TGTGCCAGTGGTGGCAATCAGCCCCAGCATTTT.

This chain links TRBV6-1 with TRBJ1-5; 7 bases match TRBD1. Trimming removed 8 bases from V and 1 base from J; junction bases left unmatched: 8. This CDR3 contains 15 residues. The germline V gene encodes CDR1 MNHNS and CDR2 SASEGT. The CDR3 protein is CASVDRDLSNQPQHF. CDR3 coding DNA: TGTGCCAGCGTTGACAGGGATCTCAGCAATCAGCCCCAGCATTTT.

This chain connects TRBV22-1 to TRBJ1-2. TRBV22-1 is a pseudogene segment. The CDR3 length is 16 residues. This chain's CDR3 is CPGGTRESGKTYGYTF. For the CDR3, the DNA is TGTCCTGGAGGAACACGCGAAAGCGGAAAGACCTATGGCTACACCTTC.